This is a list of T cell receptor beta chains from one sample in a study of control samples from healthy donors and cancer patients. Libraries were prepared by immunoSEQ multiplex PCR; TCRdb keeps only in-frame clonotypes and omits some of them. This sample has about 160,000 clones, with around 94% found just once. What was sequenced was PBMCs. The receptor source for this set is a man aged 60 to 69 with colorectal cancer. Each CDR3 is given with its conserved first and last residue. The order of the fields is D gene, J gene, clone size, V gene, CDR3 DNA, CDR3 protein. D genes are given only for firm matches. Clone size, where shown, is once, few, many, or a class for clones that have expanded.

>.|TRBJ1-2|.|TRBV6-6
TGTGCCAGCAGTTACCCTGCTAACTATGGCTACACCTTC
CASSYPANYGYTF
>TRBD1|TRBJ2-7|.|TRBV6-5
TGTGCCAGCAGCCCCGGGACAGGGAGGCAGTACTTC
CASSPGTGRQYF
>.|TRBJ1-1|.|TRBV9
TGTGCCAGCAGCACACGGGCCGAGAACACTGAAGCTTTCTTT
CASSTRAENTEAFF
>.|TRBJ1-1|.|TRBV28
TGTGCCATAACAGGGACGACTGAAGCTTTCTTT
CAITGTTEAFF
>.|TRBJ2-1|.|TRBV6-1
TGTGCCAGCAGTGAATGGGCAGGGGGGTGGTCTCCGCCCAATGAGCAGTTCTTC
CASSEWAGGWSPPNEQFF
>TRBD2|TRBJ2-3|.|TRBV5-4
TGTGCCAGCAGCTCGAGACTAGCGGCTACAGATACGCAGTATTTT
CASSSRLAATDTQYF
>.|TRBJ1-2|.|TRBV18
TGTGCCAGCTCACCGCGGCAGGCATCCTCAAGGGAGCCTATTAGGACCTTC
CASSPRQASSREPIRTF
>.|TRBJ2-2|.|TRBV3-1/TRBV3-2
TGTGCCAGCAGAAGATACACCGGGGAGCTGTTTTTT
CASRRYTGELFF
>.|TRBJ1-1|.|TRBV12-3/TRBV12-4
TGTGCCAGCAGTTCTCAGGGAAGAACTGAAGCTTTCTTT
CASSSQGRTEAFF
>.|TRBJ1-2|.|TRBV25-1
TGTGCCAGCCCCCCTCGGAGGAACAGGGTCAATGGCTACACCTTC
CASPPRRNRVNGYTF
>.|TRBJ2-5|.|TRBV4-1
TGCGCCAGCAGCCAAGATAACATTCAGCGGTACTTC
CASSQDNIQRYF
>.|TRBJ1-5|.|TRBV5-1
TGCGCCAGCAGCCGGGACGGAAATCAGCCCCAGCATTTT
CASSRDGNQPQHF
>TRBD1|TRBJ2-2|once|TRBV19
TGTGCCACAGGGACAGGGGGCGGCACCGGGGAGCTGTTTTTT
CATGTGGGTGELFF
>TRBD1|TRBJ2-1|.|TRBV30
TGTGCCTGGAGTGTAGGCCAGGGGGCATATGAGCAGTTCTTC
CAWSVGQGAYEQFF
>.|TRBJ2-3|.|TRBV9
TGTGCCAGCAGCGTGCGGCCCGGAGATACGCAGTATTTT
CASSVRPGDTQYF
>.|TRBJ1-2|once|TRBV5-6
TGTGCCAGCAGCTTGACAGGTGGCTACACCTTC
CASSLTGGYTF
>.|TRBJ2-3|.|TRBV4-3
TGCGCCAGCAGCCAAGCGGTGGGCCAAACAGATACGCAGTATTTT
CASSQAVGQTDTQYF
>.|TRBJ2-4|.|TRBV7-2
TGTGCCAGCAGCCGTGGTCCCTCCCGTTTGGGAAACATTCAGTACTTC
CASSRGPSRLGNIQYF
>TRBD1|TRBJ1-1|.|TRBV6-5
TGTGCCAGCAGTACAGGGGCGAACACTGAAGCTTTCTTT
CASSTGANTEAFF
>.|TRBJ2-2|once|TRBV7-8
TGTGCCAGCAGGTCCGACGGGACCTTGAACACCGGGGAGCTGTTTTTT
CASRSDGTLNTGELFF
>.|TRBJ1-3|once|TRBV6-2/TRBV6-3
TGTGCCAGCAGTAAAGACAGCGCCTTAATGAGAGGAAACACCATATATTTT
CASSKDSALMRGNTIYF
>TRBD1|TRBJ2-1|.|TRBV7-9
TGTGCCAGCAGCTGGGGACAGGCCAAGGGTGAGCAGTTCTTC
CASSWGQAKGEQFF
>TRBD1|TRBJ1-4|.|TRBV7-2
TGTGCCAGCAGTCCAGGGGGGAGGGGGAAAGAAAAACTGTTTTTT
CASSPGGRGKEKLFF
>.|TRBJ1-1|.|TRBV19
TGTGCCAGTAGTATCCCGGCAGGGAGCGGCACTGAAGCTTTCTTT
CASSIPAGSGTEAFF
>.|TRBJ1-2|.|TRBV19
TGTGCCAGTAGTATAGACTGGGAGCTTAACTATGGCTACACCTTC
CASSIDWELNYGYTF
>TRBD1|TRBJ1-1|once|TRBV18
TGTGCCAGCTCACACAGGGACAGGGAGAACACTGAAGCTTTCTTT
CASSHRDRENTEAFF
>.|TRBJ2-4|.|TRBV30
TGTGCCTGGAGGGTACGGGACATTCAGTACTTC
CAWRVRDIQYF
>.|TRBJ2-7|.|TRBV6-4
TGTGCCAGCAGTGTTGAGGCCTCCTACGAGCAGTACTTC
CASSVEASYEQYF
>.|TRBJ2-7|.|TRBV7-2
TGTGCCAGCAGCTTAGAGGGGGGGGGACTTTTCTACGAGCAGTACTTC
CASSLEGGGLFYEQYF
>.|TRBJ1-2|.|TRBV11-2
TGTGCCAGCGGACAGCTAACTAACTATGGCTACACCTTC
CASGQLTNYGYTF
>.|TRBJ2-2|once|TRBV3-1/TRBV3-2
TGTGCCAGCAGTAACTGGGACATGGGCACCGGGGAGCTGTTTTTT
CASSNWDMGTGELFF
>.|TRBJ1-1|.|TRBV24-1
TGTGCCACCAGTGATCCCCTGAAGAACACTGAAGCTTTCTTT
CATSDPLKNTEAFF
>.|TRBJ1-1|.|TRBV25-1
TGTGCCAGCAGTGAATTAGGTTGGGACACTGAAGCTTTCTTT
CASSELGWDTEAFF
>.|TRBJ1-2|.|TRBV30
TGTGCCTGGAGTATCGGTGACAACTATGGCTACACCTTC
CAWSIGDNYGYTF
>.|TRBJ2-5|.|TRBV4-3
TGCGCCAGCAGCCAAGGCAGGGAGGAGACCCAGTACTTC
CASSQGREETQYF
>.|TRBJ1-1|.|TRBV4-2
TGTGCCAGCTCGCCTTCCGGCCTCCTAGGCACTGAAGCTTTCTTT
CASSPSGLLGTEAFF
>.|TRBJ2-1|.|TRBV7-9
TGTGCCAGCAGCTTAGACACAACCTACAATGAGCAGTTCTTC
CASSLDTTYNEQFF
>.|TRBJ2-2|.|TRBV7-9
TGTGCCAGCAGCTACGGGGCAGGGGAAACCGGGGAGCTGTTTTTT
CASSYGAGETGELFF
>.|TRBJ1-1|.|TRBV19
TGTGCCAGTAGTATCGGATCTCGACGCCAGTTGAACACTGAAGCTTTCTTT
CASSIGSRRQLNTEAFF
>TRBD1|TRBJ1-2|.|TRBV24-1
TGTGCCACCAGTGACAGGGACAGGGCGGAAGGCTACACCTTC
CATSDRDRAEGYTF
>TRBD1|TRBJ2-7|.|TRBV7-2
TGTGCCAGCAGCCCCTCTGGACAGGGAAACTACGAGCAGTACTTC
CASSPSGQGNYEQYF
>.|TRBJ2-5|.|TRBV5-1
TGCGCCAGCAGCTTGGGAGCGACCCCCGAGGAGACCCAGTACTTC
CASSLGATPEETQYF
>TRBD1|TRBJ1-3|once|TRBV11-3
TGTGCCAGCAGCCGAACAGGGGCTGGAAACACCATATATTTT
CASSRTGAGNTIYF
>TRBD1|TRBJ2-2|.|TRBV24-1
TGTGCCACCAGTGATACGACAGGGGATCAAGCTAAGCTGTTTTTT
CATSDTTGDQAKLFF
>.|TRBJ1-6|.|TRBV3-1/TRBV3-2
TGTGCCAGCAGCCAAGACAGGAATTCACCCCTCCACTTT
CASSQDRNSPLHF
>.|TRBJ1-4|once|TRBV4-3
TGCGCCAGCAGCCAAGATCCAGGGGTCGAAAAACTGTTTTTT
CASSQDPGVEKLFF
>TRBD1|TRBJ2-2|.|TRBV30
TGTGCCTGGAGTTCGGGACAGGGGAACACCGGGGAGCTGTTTTTT
CAWSSGQGNTGELFF
>.|TRBJ2-5|once|TRBV7-9
TGTGCCAGCAGCTCGGACTATCAAGAGACCCAGTACTTC
CASSSDYQETQYF
>.|TRBJ1-2|.|TRBV20-1
TGCAGTGCTAGTCCCCGGGACGGCAACTATGGCTACACCTTC
CSASPRDGNYGYTF
>TRBD1|TRBJ1-6|few|TRBV6-6
TGTGCCAGCAGTTACGAGGGACAGGGGATCTCACCCCTCCACTTT
CASSYEGQGISPLHF
>.|TRBJ2-7|.|TRBV7-9
TGTGCCAGCAGCACGACAGCTTTGGTCTACGAGCAGTACTTC
CASSTTALVYEQYF
>TRBD1|TRBJ2-7|.|TRBV10-2
TGCGCCAGCAGTGGGAGATCCGGGACAGACTCCTACGAGCAGTACTTC
CASSGRSGTDSYEQYF
>.|TRBJ1-6|.|TRBV7-9
TGTGCCAGCAGCTCCGACAGGAGCCCTTCGGGGGCCCTCCACTTT
CASSSDRSPSGALHF
>.|TRBJ1-2|.|TRBV11-2
TGTGCCAGCAGCCCCTTCCCTTCACGAGTAAATGGCTACACCTTC
CASSPFPSRVNGYTF
>.|TRBJ1-3|.|TRBV6-4
TGTGCCAGCAGCCGGGAAAGAGGGGACACCATATATTTT
CASSRERGDTIYF
>TRBD1|TRBJ1-1|.|TRBV19
TGTGCCAGTAGTATAGCACCGGGACAGGGGGCGGTGTTCACTGAAGCTTTCTTT
CASSIAPGQGAVFTEAFF